This entry concerns a single TCR beta chain. This sample is part of a study of blood T cell repertoires in COVID-19. Study details: Sites across the United States, Italy and Spain contributed samples from acute and convalescent COVID-19. PBMCs, B-cell-depleted T cells, or T cells were the source of the cDNA or gDNA that made up the material.

CDR3 length: 18 amino acids. Germline CDR1 reads SGHNT; CDR2 reads YYREEE (reference sequence). Unmatched junction bases numbered 13, after V lost 4 bases and J lost 0 bases. Authors' analysis steps: From reference gene primer amplification, estimates of nucleated cell counts were derived. TCRdb keeps only in-frame clones here, not all; method: immunoSEQ multiplex PCR. Clonal size and the V and J genes are those of that table, whereas D and trimming came from the DNA. Of 120,000 to 150,000 clones in the sample, 75% to 90% were seen once. This sequence originates from a man in his forties or fifties who had recovered from COVID-19. Sample: peripheral blood. V usage is TRBV5-4 and J usage is TRBJ2-3; 8 nucleotides align to TRBD1. The CDR3 reads CASSLPGQVYFSTDTQYF. CDR3 coding DNA: TGTGCCAGCAGCCTGCCGGGACAGGTGTACTTTAGCACAGATACGCAGTATTTT.